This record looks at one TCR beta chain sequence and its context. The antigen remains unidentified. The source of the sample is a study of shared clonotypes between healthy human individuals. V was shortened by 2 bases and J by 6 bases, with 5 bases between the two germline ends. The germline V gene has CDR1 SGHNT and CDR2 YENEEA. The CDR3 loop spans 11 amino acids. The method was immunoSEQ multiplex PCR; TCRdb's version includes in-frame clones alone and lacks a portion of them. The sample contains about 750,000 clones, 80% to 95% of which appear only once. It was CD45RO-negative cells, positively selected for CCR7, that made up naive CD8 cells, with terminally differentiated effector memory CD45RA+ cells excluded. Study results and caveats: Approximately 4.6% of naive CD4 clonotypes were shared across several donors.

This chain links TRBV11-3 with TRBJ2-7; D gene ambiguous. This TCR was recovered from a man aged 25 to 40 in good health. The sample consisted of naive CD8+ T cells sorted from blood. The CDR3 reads CASSLLGEQYF. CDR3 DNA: TGTGCCAGCAGCTTATTGGGCGAGCAGTACTTC. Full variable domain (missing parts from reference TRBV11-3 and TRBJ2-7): EAGVVQSPRYKIIEKKQPVAFWCNPISGHNTLYWYLQNLGQGPELLIRYENEEAVDDSQLPKDRFSAERLKGVDSTLKIQPAELGDSAVYLCASSLLGEQYFGPGTRLTVT.